This TCR beta chain came from a study of beta chain features in type 1 diabetes. Study details: Patients did not differ from healthy donors in age, gender or cell yield. Study-wide results and caveats: Diminished insertions and augmented deletions at VDJ junctions characterized type 1 diabetes patients. When Type 1 diabetes patients were examined, their TCRB CDR3s proved moderately but significantly shorter in all four CD4+ subsets. Because the template was cDNA, high-expressing cells might be over-represented.

Sorting that relied on CD45RO/CCR7/CD25/CD127/CD95/CD27 yielded CD4+ naive, central memory, regulatory and stem cell-like memory cells. For this clone: What it binds is unknown.

The investigators reverse transcribed all of the isolated RNA, so they sequenced expressed TCRB transcripts. Sequenced by immunoSEQ multiplex PCR; TCRdb stores in-frame clones only, minus some. The top ten hold around 0.12% of the sample, which has 600,000 to 750,000 clones, roughly 12% seen once. The source of this sequence is a man younger than 45 with type 1 diabetes. The specimen sequenced was naive CD4+ T cells from blood.

The CDR3: CASSIMGGYEQYF. The CDR3 DNA reads as TGTGCCAGTAGTATCATGGGCGGCTACGAGCAGTACTTC. The chain links TRBV19 to TRBJ2-7; no definite D call. The CDR3 is 13 residues long. With 3 bases removed from V and 3 bases from J, the gap between germline ends came to 9 bases. Looked up from germline, CDR1 is LNHDA and CDR2 is SQIVND (reference sequence).